Listed here are 25 T cell receptor beta chains from one sample, sequenced in a study of early T cells in non-severe SARS-CoV-2 infection. TCRdb itself ran the 5' RACE reads through MiXCR, one entry per CDR3 protein. The table has approximately 110,000 distinct CDR3 sequences, about 15% seen once. The specimen sequenced was whole blood. The source of these receptors is an adult who was a healthcare worker with PCR-confirmed SARS-CoV-2 infection or an uninfected control (not recorded which).

The chain joins TRBV6-6 to TRBJ2-3, with D maybe TRBD2 (6 bases). From germline, CDR1 is MNHNY and CDR2 SVGAGI (reference sequence). The CDR3 spans 14 residues. V lost 5 bases and J 2 bases, leaving 11 bases between the germline ends. The CDR3 DNA reads TGTGCCAGCAGTCCCCGGGGGTCCACAGATACGCAGTATTTT. The encoded protein is CASSPRGSTDTQYF.

The V call is TRBV30, the J call TRBJ2-3, with D perhaps matching TRBD1 or TRBD2 (6 bases each). Germline loops: CDR1 GTSNPN, CDR2 SVGIG (reference sequence). The CDR3 consists of 15 residues. V lost 0 bases and J 4 bases, leaving 14 bases between the germline ends. This CDR3 is CAWSVMVRGPDTQYF. The CDR3 DNA follows: TGTGCCTGGAGTGTTATGGTCCGGGGGCCAGATACGCAGTATTTT.

This clonotype has a handful of counts. The V call is TRBV25-1, the J call TRBJ2-3; D gene uncertain. The CDR3 has 16 residues. The ends were cut back, 4 bases at V and 2 bases at J, with 16 bases in the middle. The germline V gene encodes CDR1 MGHDK and CDR2 SYGVNS. CDR3 residues: CASSGAAGRHTDTQYF. CDR3 nucleotide sequence: TGTGCCAGCAGTGGTGCAGCTGGTCGGCACACAGATACGCAGTATTTT. Filled out from reference TRBV25-1 and TRBJ2-3, the complete variable domain reads EADIYQTPRYLVIGTGKKITLECSQTMGHDKMYWYQQDPGMELHLIHYSYGVNSTEKGDLSSESTVSRIRTEHFPLTLESARPSHTSQYLCASSGAAGRHTDTQYFGPGTRLTVL.

Written as DNA, the CDR3 is TGTGCCAGCAGTTTCAGGGACAGGATACCAGTCGGGGAGCTGTTTTTT. It yields the protein CASSFRDRIPVGELFF. J is TRBJ2-2 and V is TRBV12-3 or TRBV12-4; 8 nucleotides line up with TRBD1. This CDR3 comprises 16 residues. J gave up 7 bases and V 3 bases, and 10 bases lay outside the gene matches.

This clonotype was picked up many times. V usage is TRBV5-1 and J usage is TRBJ2-2, with D unresolved. This CDR3 comprises 14 residues. Germline CDR1 is SGHRS and CDR2 is YFSETQ. V gave up 4 bases and J gave up 3 bases, with 10 bases separating them. The CDR3 sequence is CASSPDGYTGELFF. The DNA for the CDR3 is TGCGCCAGCAGCCCGGATGGATACACCGGGGAGCTGTTTTTT.

This clonotype appeared a few times. The chain is built from TRBV6-6 and TRBJ2-4; D possibly corresponds to TRBD2 (6 bases). V lost 6 bases to trimming and J lost 7 bases, with 16 bases between them. CDR3 length: 14 residues. Germline loops: CDR1 MNHNY, CDR2 SVGAGI (reference sequence). CDR3 residues: CASSQGLMDNIQYF. In DNA, the CDR3 is TGTGCCAGCAGCCAGGGACTCATGGACAACATTCAGTACTTC.

This clonotype appeared many times. The chain uses TRBV5-4 and TRBJ2-6; a weak D match, TRBD2 (5 bases). The germline V gene encodes CDR1 SGHNT and CDR2 YYREEE (reference sequence). This CDR3 spans 15 amino acids. Trimming left V 4 bases short and J 0 bases short, with 8 bases between. CDR3 loop: CASSPGSSGANVLTF. For the CDR3, the DNA is TGTGCCAGCAGCCCTGGGAGCTCTGGGGCCAACGTCCTGACTTTC.

The table lists this clonotype with a few counts. This rearrangement joins TRBV7-2 to TRBJ2-7, with D perhaps TRBD1 (5 bases). V was cut by 0 bases and J by 5 bases, with 14 bases left in between. Per germline, CDR1 SGHTA and CDR2 FQGNSA. The CDR3 extends over 15 amino acids. In DNA, the CDR3 is TGTGCCAGCAGCTTAGCTGGGGCTTTAGTCGACGAGCAGTACTTC. This codes for CASSLAGALVDEQYF.

This sequence joins TRBV5-1 and TRBJ1-1; the match to TRBD1 covers 7 bases. The CDR3 is made up of 15 amino acids. Germline V gene data show CDR1 as SGHRS and CDR2 as YFSETQ. J was trimmed by 2 bases and V by 4 bases; bases with no gene match: 8. CDR3: CASSTRDSSNTEAFF. The CDR3 DNA reads TGCGCCAGCAGCACACGGGACAGCTCAAACACTGAAGCTTTCTTT.

This clonotype was seen a handful of times. The V and J genes are TRBV14 and TRBJ2-7, with unresolved D. CDR3 length: 15 amino acids. CDR1 is SGHDN and CDR2 is FVKESK in the germline V gene. V gave up 4 bases and J gave up 0 bases, with 13 bases separating them. The CDR3 nucleotides read TGTGCCAGCAGCCGCGTTGGGCCGCTCTCCTACGAGCAGTACTTC. Residues: CASSRVGPLSYEQYF.

A few counts support this clonotype. The chain recombines TRBV9 with TRBJ1-1; D is perhaps TRBD1 (5 bases). The V gene's germline CDR1 is SGDLS and CDR2 YYNGEE. The CDR3 is 13 residues long. V was trimmed by 2 bases and J by 9 bases, leaving 14 bases between them. CDR3 sequence reads: CASSVSGTVKAFF. For the CDR3, the DNA is TGTGCCAGCAGCGTTTCCGGGACGGTAAAAGCTTTCTTT.

This clonotype appeared a few times. The V gene is TRBV24-1, the J gene TRBJ2-3, with D perhaps matching TRBD1 or TRBD2 (6 bases each). Trimming took off 9 bases at V and 2 bases at J, with 17 bases between the two ends. Germline CDR1 is KGHDR and CDR2 is SFDVKD. The length of the CDR3 is 15 residues. CDR3 loop: CATWLWGAHTDTQYF. CDR3 DNA sequence: TGTGCCACCTGGCTGTGGGGGGCCCACACAGATACGCAGTATTTT.

The V and J genes are TRBV12-3 or TRBV12-4 and TRBJ1-6; D remains unclear. Trimming left V 3 bases short and J 14 bases short, with 11 bases between. The CDR3 covers 12 residues. The CDR3 sequence is CASSFSAQALHF. CDR3 coding DNA: TGTGCCAGCAGTTTTTCGGCCCAAGCCCTCCACTTT.

This clonotype turned up a few times. The rearrangement joins TRBV20-1 to TRBJ2-3; D may be TRBD2 (5 bases). With 3 bases removed from V and 3 bases from J, the gap between germline ends came to 13 bases. The CDR3 is 14 residues long. CDR1 and CDR2 (germline): DFQATT, SNEGSKA (reference sequence). For the CDR3, the DNA is TGCAGTGCTAGTGTCCCCGGGATGACAGATACGCAGTATTTT. Translated: CSASVPGMTDTQYF.

This clonotype was counted at least ten times. This chain connects TRBV5-6 to TRBJ2-1; 10 nucleotides agree with TRBD1. The CDR3 loop spans 13 amino acids. The ends lost 5 bases at V and 8 bases at J; junction bases unmatched: 4. Germline CDR1 reads SGHDT; CDR2 reads YYEEEE. CDR3 residues: CASSPTGGDEQFF. The CDR3 nucleotides are TGTGCCAGCAGTCCGACAGGGGGCGATGAGCAGTTCTTC.

The genes are TRBV11-2 and TRBJ1-1, with D unresolved. Trimming removed 1 base at V and 6 bases at J, with 15 bases between. This CDR3 is 15 amino acids long. CDR1 is SGHAT and CDR2 is FQNNGV in the germline V gene. CDR3 amino acids: CASSLAWYRVAEAFF. The CDR3 DNA reads as TGTGCCAGCAGCTTAGCGTGGTATCGGGTCGCTGAAGCTTTCTTT.

The chain has TRBV7-2 and TRBJ1-3; D gene uncertain. V was trimmed by 8 bases and J by 8 bases, leaving 13 bases between them. Germline V CDR1 and CDR2: SGHTA, FQGNSA. CDR3 length: 12 residues. CDR3 sequence reads: CASSKSTDTIYF. The DNA for the CDR3 is TGTGCCAGCTCCAAATCAACGGACACCATATATTTT. Full variable domain (rest looked up from reference TRBV7-2 and TRBJ1-3): GAGVSQSPSNKVTEKGKDVELRCDPISGHTALYWYRQSLGQGLEFLIYFQGNSAPDKSGLPSDRFSAERTGGSVSTLTIQRTQQEDSAVYLCASSKSTDTIYFGEGSWLTVV.

This chain joins TRBV19 and TRBJ1-5; D is possibly TRBD1 (5 bases). The CDR3 is made up of 14 amino acids. Trimming took off 4 bases at V and 0 bases at J, with 7 bases between the two ends. Germline values: CDR1 LNHDA, CDR2 SQIVND (reference sequence). As DNA, the CDR3 is TGTGCCAGTAGTAGACAGAATAGCAATCAGCCCCAGCATTTT. Translation: CASSRQNSNQPQHF.

The V and J genes are TRBV18 and TRBJ2-3; maybe TRBD2 (7 bases). The CDR3 is made up of 14 amino acids. Trimming removed 10 bases from V and 5 bases from J, with 19 bases in between. Germline V gene data show CDR1 as KGHSH and CDR2 as LQKENI. The CDR3 nucleotides are TGTGCCACCTCCTGGGGGGGGCCGCAAGATACGCAGTATTTT. This translates into CATSWGGPQDTQYF.

This clonotype was counted only a few times. The CDR3 here is CASSPGPLNYGYTF. DNA of the CDR3: TGTGCCAGCAGTCCCGGACCTTTGAACTATGGCTACACCTTC. The rearrangement joins TRBV6-2 or TRBV6-3 to TRBJ1-2; D remains ambiguous. The CDR3 extends over 14 amino acids. Germline V gene lookup returns CDR1 MNHEY and CDR2 SVGEGT. Trimming left V 5 bases short and J 2 bases short, with 12 bases between.

Only a few counts were recorded for this clonotype. V gene TRBV18 combines with J gene TRBJ1-5, with 8 nucleotides matching TRBD1. Trimming took 4 bases from V and 6 from J; bases not matched to a gene: 5. CDR1 is KGHSH and CDR2 is LQKENI in the germline V gene. The CDR3 loop spans 14 amino acids. The CDR3 DNA is TGTGCCAGCTCACAGGACAGGGATAGTCAGCCCCAGCATTTT. It encodes CASSQDRDSQPQHF.

This sequence joins TRBV30 and TRBJ1-1; D not certain. CDR3 length equals 12 residues. The germline V and J ends were trimmed by 0 bases and 11 bases, with 13 bases remaining between them. Germline CDR1 and CDR2: GTSNPN and SVGIG (reference sequence). The CDR3 protein is CAWSVSLTRAFF. In nucleotides, the CDR3 is TGTGCCTGGAGTGTATCCCTAACAAGGGCTTTCTTT.

Written as DNA, the CDR3 is TGTGCCAGCTCACCCGGGGCCTCCGCTGAAGCTTTCTTT. The encoded protein is CASSPGASAEAFF. The chain employs TRBV18 and TRBJ1-1; TRBD1 is a possible D gene (5 bases). Trimming took off 3 bases at V and 6 bases at J, with 11 bases between the two ends. Germline assignment: CDR1 KGHSH and CDR2 LQKENI. This CDR3 has 13 residues. Variable domain in full (rest from reference TRBV18 and TRBJ1-1): NAGVMQNPRHLVRRRGQEARLRCSPMKGHSHVYWYRQLPEEGLKFMVYLQKENIIDESGMPKERFSAEFPKEGPSILRIQQVVRGDSAAYFCASSPGASAEAFFGQGTRLTVV.

This clonotype appeared many times. The chain links TRBV27 to TRBJ1-2; 8 bases are shared with TRBD1. Germline V gene lookup returns CDR1 MNHEY and CDR2 SMNVEV (reference sequence). The length of the CDR3 is 16 residues. V lost 2 bases to trimming and J lost 6 bases; unmatched junction nucleotides: 11. CDR3 coding DNA: TGTGCCAGCAGTTTAAATGCTCGGACAGGGAGGAATGGCTACACCTTC. Translated, it gives CASSLNARTGRNGYTF.

The chain recombines TRBV29-1 with TRBJ1-1, with a possible D match to TRBD1 (5 bases). Looked up from germline, CDR1 is SQVTM and CDR2 is ANQGSEA. CDR3 length: 15 amino acids. Deletions cut 7 bases from V and 1 base from J, with 19 bases between. The DNA for the CDR3 is TGCAGCGCCCAACCCGGGGGAAGGAGGAACACTGAAGCTTTCTTT. Protein: CSAQPGGRRNTEAFF.